This T cell receptor beta chain was observed in a study of neoadjuvant anti-PD-1 for oral cavity cancer (dated by TCRdb to the early 2020s). For the wider study: Patients mostly received three to four biweekly doses of nivolumab at 3 mg/kg before curative-intent surgical resection. Patients who did not progress were given a fourth nivolumab dose at about day 43 and had definitive surgical resection on days 50-56. Patients with complete response, partial response or stable disease by RECIST 1.1 were defined as responders, whereas patients with progression were defined as non-responders. The parent correlative cohort had eleven to twelve patients and a response rate of roughly 34%. The research as a whole found: Higher pretreatment blood Treg/Th17 ratios correlated with both higher pretreatment blood TCRbeta clonality and lower post-treatment tumor TCRbeta clonality. Only three patients per response group were included in the TCR analyses, and larger cohorts for validation were called for by the authors. After neoadjuvant nivolumab, non-responders showed significantly higher T cell clonality (Gini index) in PBMCs than responders did.

For deep sequencing of PBMC libraries, mostly about 0.45 ug of input genomic DNA was used, and six replicates were run per sample. TCRbeta libraries were prepared with the immunoSEQ hsTCRbeta kit according to the manufacturer's instructions. Sequencing of the completed libraries took place using an Illumina NovaSeq 6000 S4 flow cell after they had been pooled to roughly 3.2 nM. As for the authors' bioinformatics: The immunoSEQ Analyzer handled quality control and preprocessing of the raw data. The analysis was limited to productive rearrangements, and each clonotype was defined by a unique CDR3 amino acid sequence. Repertoire clonality was estimated as the Gini-Simpson index, which was calculated using the R package tcR. Student's t test was used to compare Gini indices, while Pearson correlation assessed associations with tumor size change. TCRdb took this table from immuneACCESS and kept in-frame rearrangements with V and J called. Such tables lack part of the clones; where checked against another copy, unresolved V genes explain under half of the gap, and the rest is unexplained. From that table come the V and J calls and clone size; the DNA was used to work out D and trimming. Recorded for this sample are about 81,000 clones; more than 80% of them occurred a single time. Together, the top ten hold around 3.2% of the sample.

Turning to this clone: The antigen it recognizes is unknown. Per-nucleotide qualities are absent, and no much larger clonotype sits a single base away.

This specimen's time point label, interpreted: before neoadjuvant nivolumab. Patients had been newly diagnosed with stage II-IVA oral cavity squamous cell carcinoma, and no prior systemic or radiation treatment had been given to the patients. The cohort was made up of patients with locally advanced, HPV-negative oral cavity squamous cell carcinoma. Peripheral blood mononuclear cells were analyzed directly, without maintenance or expansion in culture. The samples were obtained from a longitudinal correlative study of a single-arm phase II trial testing neoadjuvant nivolumab in oral cavity squamous cell carcinoma. Subject-matched pre- and post-treatment PBMCs and tumors from three responders and three non-responders were subjected to genomic DNA-based TCRbeta sequencing. Peripheral blood mononuclear cells were collected once before nivolumab treatment and again after treatment, at the time of surgery. Genomic DNA was isolated from PBMCs using the Maxwell RSC DNA from Cells kit.

From the cysteine up to the phenylalanine, the CDR3 has a length of 14 residues. Only CDR3 DNA is held: 42 bases, read in frame from base 1. Looking up the germline V gene (reference sequence) yields CDR1 SEHNR and CDR2 FQNEAQ. V is pruned by 2 bases and J by 4 bases, leaving 4 bases of the junction without a gene match. This TCR derives from a person aged 35-79 years with oral cavity squamous cell carcinoma. The material was PBMCs, obtained before nivolumab (anti-PD-1) treatment. The rearranged chain carries TRBV7-9 and TRBJ1-1; 7 bases in the middle match TRBD1. The CDR3 region has the sequence CASSLSRGLTEAFF. The nucleotides read TGTGCCAGCAGCTTATCGAGGGGGCTCACTGAAGCTTTCTTT.